This T cell receptor (beta chain) was captured by sequencing in a study of blood T cells in healthy people across ages. Remarks on this clonotype: The antigen remains unidentified.

Trimming left V 3 bases short and J 5 bases short, with 16 bases between. CDR3 length equals 15 residues. The authors ran a second PCR of about 6 to 11 cycles using a sample-barcoded 5' primer and a J-beta primer mix. TCRdb independently ran MiXCR on the 5' RACE reads; one entry per CDR3 protein. The table shows more than 900,000 distinct CDR3 sequences, with 20% to 25% occurring only once. Study-level findings and limits: It was held that the diversity estimates obtained from one million T cells were underestimates.

The same sample was also studied in work on T cells of mothers and their children.

The specimen was blood. This TCR was sampled from a girl aged 2 to 10 in good health. The rearrangement links TRBV12-3 or TRBV12-4 to TRBJ2-5; perhaps TRBD1 as D (5 bases). The CDR3 nucleotides are TGTGCCAGCAGTTTGTTACAGGTGGAACACGAGACCCAGTACTTC. Its protein is CASSLLQVEHETQYF.